This T cell receptor (beta chain) was captured in a study of blood T cell repertoires in COVID-19. Study details: From the United States, Italy and Spain came samples of acute and convalescent COVID-19. The cDNA or gDNA used as material had been derived from T cells, B-cell-depleted T cells, or PBMCs.

The length of the CDR3 is 13 residues. In germline, CDR1 is SGDLS, CDR2 YYNGEE. V was clipped by 0 bases and J by 7 bases; unmatched bases: 3. Followed over time, Seattle patients had been enrolled while infection was active. Authors' processing steps: By means of reference gene primer amplification, nucleated cell counts were estimated. Using immunoSEQ multiplex PCR, the repertoire was profiled, and TCRdb retains in-frame clones only, with some absent. V and J calls and clone size are copied from that table; D and trimming were computed from the DNA. The sample yields a few hundred thousand clones, less than 90% seen once.

Input material: peripheral blood. The source of this sequence is a woman aged 70-85 years with COVID-19, enrolled during active disease. The gene calls are TRBV9 and TRBJ2-5; 7 bases line up with TRBD1. This chain's CDR3 is CASSVEGARTQYF. The CDR3 DNA reads as TGTGCCAGCAGCGTAGAGGGGGCTAGGACCCAGTACTTC.